The next 18 T cell receptor beta chains were all read from a single sample in a study of shared clonotypes between healthy human individuals. Clones were sequenced by immunoSEQ multiplex PCR, and TCRdb holds only the in-frame ones, with some missing. The data show 2 million to 3 million clones, with 93% seen just once and roughly 0.39% held by the top ten. Sequencing used naive CD4+ T cells from PBMCs. Subset denoted: CD45RA+ positively selected. The source is a man aged 18 to 30 in good health. Some clones in this sample may be carry-over from other donors' samples.

The CDR3 loop reads CAWSRGSPLHF. The DNA for the CDR3 is TGTGCCTGGAGTCGGGGTTCACCCCTCCACTTT. The V gene is TRBV30, the J gene TRBJ1-6; no reliable D call. The CDR3 is 11 residues long. The germline V and J ends were trimmed by 2 bases and 9 bases, with 5 bases remaining between them. Germline V gene data show CDR1 as GTSNPN and CDR2 as SVGIG (reference sequence).

This chain joins TRBV11-1 and TRBJ2-7; D remains unclear. Germline V gene data show CDR1 as SGHAT and CDR2 as FQDESV (reference sequence). V was pared by 5 bases and J by 3 bases, with 14 bases between. This CDR3 has 14 amino acids. The CDR3 DNA reads TGTGCCAGCAGCCCCGCGGTAGATTTCTACGAGCAGTACTTC. Its protein product is CASSPAVDFYEQYF. Supplemented by reference TRBV11-1 and TRBJ2-7, the full variable domain reads EAEVAQSPRYKITEKSQAVAFWCDPISGHATLYWYRQILGQGPELLVQFQDESVVDDSQLPKDRFSAERLKGVDSTLKIQPAELGDSAMYLCASSPAVDFYEQYFGPGTRLTVT.

V and J are TRBV25-1 and TRBJ1-5; no clear D. CDR1 is MGHDK, CDR2 SYGVNS, per germline. Trimming pared 0 bases from V and 7 bases from J, leaving 10 bases between. CDR3 size: 14 residues. The CDR3 DNA follows: TGTGCCAGCAGTGAATACGTGGACTCCCAGCCCCAGCATTTT. Amino acids: CASSEYVDSQPQHF.

V usage is TRBV7-2 and J usage is TRBJ1-3, with TRBD1 matching 9 bases. CDR3 length: 15 residues. Trimming removed 5 bases from V and 5 bases from J; junction bases left unmatched: 7. Germline loops: CDR1 SGHTA, CDR2 FQGNSA. In DNA form, the CDR3 reads TGTGCCAGCAGCCCGGGGACAGGGCTACGAAACACCATATATTTT. It yields the protein CASSPGTGLRNTIYF.

The chain joins TRBV5-1 to TRBJ1-1; maybe TRBD1 (5 bases). This CDR3 has 19 amino acids. CDR1 and CDR2 (germline): SGHRS, YFSETQ. V lost 4 bases to trimming and J lost 6 bases, with 31 bases between them. As DNA, the CDR3 is TGCGCCAGCAGCGCGGGGAGCACCGGGACCGGAGGAATAGGGTCTGAAGCTTTCTTT. Translated, it gives CASSAGSTGTGGIGSEAFF.

V usage is TRBV6-1 and J usage is TRBJ2-2; 7 bases map to TRBD2. V trimming: 6 bases; J trimming: 6 bases; junction bases outside the gene matches: 10. CDR3 length: 15 amino acids. CDR1 and CDR2 (germline): MNHNS, SASEGT. The CDR3 loop reads CASRELARASGELFF. The CDR3 bases are TGTGCCAGCAGGGAACTAGCGAGAGCGTCCGGGGAGCTGTTTTTT.

The gene calls are TRBV25-1 and TRBJ1-2, with 9 positions matching TRBD1. CDR1 and CDR2 (germline): MGHDK, SYGVNS. There are 15 residues in the CDR3. V dropped 1 base and J dropped 4; count of bases not matched to a gene: 4. CDR3 sequence: CASSESTGGVYGYTF. DNA for the CDR3: TGTGCCAGCAGTGAATCAACAGGGGGCGTCTATGGCTACACCTTC.

CDR3 in amino acids: CASSLRPRGVGTRVYNEQFF. In DNA form, the CDR3 reads TGCGCCAGCAGCTTGCGCCCGCGGGGAGTTGGGACTAGGGTCTACAATGAGCAGTTCTTC. The chain is built from TRBV5-1 and TRBJ2-1; 8 nucleotides align to TRBD2. Trimming at V came to 1 base and at J to 3 bases, leaving 18 bases not matched to a gene. CDR3 length: 20 amino acids. Per the germline V gene, CDR1 is SGHRS and CDR2 is YFSETQ.

In DNA form, the CDR3 reads TGTGCCAGCTCACCTCTAGCGGGAGGAGGCTACGAGCAGTACTTC. Its protein is CASSPLAGGGYEQYF. This chain uses TRBV18 with TRBJ2-7, with 11 bases fitting TRBD2. Germline V gene data show CDR1 as KGHSH and CDR2 as LQKENI. The CDR3 length is 15 residues. Losses at the gene ends were 3 bases for V and 3 bases for J; bases not matched to a gene: 4.

The chain has TRBV11-3 and TRBJ2-7; tentative D call: TRBD1 (6 bases). The CDR3 sequence is 14 residues long. Deletions cut 2 bases from V and 6 bases from J, with 14 bases between. Germline CDR1 is SGHNT and CDR2 is YENEEA. The CDR3 coding sequence is TGTGCCAGCAGCTTACAGGGGCCTCCCTCCGAGCAGTACTTC. Encoded protein: CASSLQGPPSEQYF.

The CDR3 here is CASSFPPLGAGGDEQFF. In DNA, the CDR3 is TGCGCCAGCAGCTTCCCACCCTTGGGGGCGGGAGGCGATGAGCAGTTCTTC. V usage is TRBV5-1 and J usage is TRBJ2-1; 8 bases are a match to TRBD2. Looked up from germline, CDR1 is SGHRS and CDR2 is YFSETQ. This CDR3 comprises 17 residues. V shed 2 bases and J 8 bases; nucleotides not matched to a gene: 15.

For this clone: The sample has other DNA sequences that encode this CDR3 too. The V call is TRBV5-1, the J call TRBJ2-7; TRBD2 matches 10 bases. There are 15 residues in the CDR3. V shed 0 bases and J 2 bases; nucleotides not matched to a gene: 2. CDR1 and CDR2 (germline): SGHRS, YFSETQ. CDR3 nucleotides: TGCGCCAGCAGCTTGGTAACTAGCGGGACCTACGAGCAGTACTTC. Amino acid sequence: CASSLVTSGTYEQYF.

The rearrangement uses TRBV11-2 and TRBJ2-2; the D is unclear. The CDR3 runs to 13 residues. Deletions cut 5 bases from V and 4 bases from J, with 8 bases between. From germline, CDR1 is SGHAT and CDR2 FQNNGV. The CDR3 sequence: CASSPGLTGELFF. The CDR3 coding sequence is TGTGCCAGCAGCCCCGGGCTCACCGGGGAGCTGTTTTTT.

This chain connects TRBV6-5 to TRBJ1-2, with D possibly being TRBD1 (5 bases). Germline V gene sequence: CDR1 MNHEY, CDR2 SVGAGI. This CDR3 region has 15 residues. V lost 5 bases to trimming and J lost 0 bases, with 13 bases between them. The CDR3 DNA is TGTGCCAGCAGTCCAGACAGCGAAGCTAACTATGGCTACACCTTC. Protein sequence: CASSPDSEANYGYTF.

CDR3 protein: CASSLVGIGYEQYF. CDR3 nucleotide sequence: TGTGCCAGCAGCTTAGTCGGTATAGGCTACGAGCAGTACTTC. The V call is TRBV7-9, the J call TRBJ2-7; D is ambiguous. The CDR3 consists of 14 residues. The V and J ends lost 1 base and 3 bases respectively, with 10 bases between them. Looked up from germline, CDR1 is SEHNR and CDR2 is FQNEAQ (reference sequence).

This clone showed up just a few times. The V gene is TRBV9, the J gene TRBJ1-5; tentative D call: TRBD1 (6 bases). V was cut by 5 bases and J by 5 bases, with 14 bases left in between. Per the germline V gene, CDR1 is SGDLS and CDR2 is YYNGEE. The CDR3 runs 14 residues. The CDR3 protein is CASSLTGAHQPQHF. CDR3 DNA sequence: TGTGCCAGCAGTTTGACAGGAGCCCATCAGCCCCAGCATTTT.

The chain employs TRBV10-3 and TRBJ2-2; D perhaps matches TRBD1 (6 bases). The CDR3 consists of 15 residues. V lost 8 bases to trimming and J lost 0 bases, with 13 bases between them. Germline V gene lookup returns CDR1 ENHRY and CDR2 SYGVKD. The CDR3: CAIGEGGSNTGELFF. Written as DNA, the CDR3 is TGTGCCATCGGGGAAGGGGGATCGAACACCGGGGAGCTGTTTTTT.

The V call is TRBV7-9, the J call TRBJ1-2, with 8 bases fitting TRBD1. CDR1 SEHNR and CDR2 FQNEAQ come from the germline V gene (reference sequence). Germline trimming cut 6 bases from V and 6 bases from J; bases unmatched to any gene: 9. The CDR3 totals 14 residues. DNA for the CDR3: TGTGCCAGCAGATCCGACCTGGGACAGGATGGCTACACCTTC. Translated: CASRSDLGQDGYTF.